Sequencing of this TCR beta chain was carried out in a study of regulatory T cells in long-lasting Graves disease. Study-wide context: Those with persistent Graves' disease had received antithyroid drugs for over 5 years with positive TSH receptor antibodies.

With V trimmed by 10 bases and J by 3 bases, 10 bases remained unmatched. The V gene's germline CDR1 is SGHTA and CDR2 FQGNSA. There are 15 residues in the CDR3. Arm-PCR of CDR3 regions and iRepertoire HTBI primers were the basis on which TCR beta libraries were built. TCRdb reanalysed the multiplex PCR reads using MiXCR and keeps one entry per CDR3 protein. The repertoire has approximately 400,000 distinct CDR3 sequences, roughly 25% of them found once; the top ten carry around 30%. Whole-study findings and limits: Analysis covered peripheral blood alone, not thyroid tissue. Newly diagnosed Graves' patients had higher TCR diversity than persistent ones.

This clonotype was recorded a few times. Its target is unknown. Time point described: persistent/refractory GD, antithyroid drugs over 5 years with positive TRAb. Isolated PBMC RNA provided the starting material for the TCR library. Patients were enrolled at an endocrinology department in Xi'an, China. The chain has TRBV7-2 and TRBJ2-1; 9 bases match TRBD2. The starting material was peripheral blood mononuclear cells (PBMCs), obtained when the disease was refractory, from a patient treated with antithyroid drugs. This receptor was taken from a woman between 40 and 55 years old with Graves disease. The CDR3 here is CAIEEREVYYNEQFF. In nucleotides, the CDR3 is TGTGCCATTGAGGAGCGGGAGGTTTACTACAATGAGCAGTTCTTC.